These 20 T cell receptor beta chains share one sample of origin, sequenced in a study of blood T cell repertoires in COVID-19. The method was immunoSEQ multiplex PCR; TCRdb's version includes in-frame clones alone and lacks a portion of them. The table records over 60,000 clones, roughly 90% of them present only once. The material sequenced was peripheral blood. Receptors originate from a man in his sixties or seventies with active or convalescent COVID-19.

The J gene is TRBJ2-1, the V gene TRBV19; D remains ambiguous. Trimming removed 5 bases at V and 5 bases at J, with 7 bases between. The length of the CDR3 is 12 residues. The germline V gene encodes CDR1 LNHDA and CDR2 SQIVND (reference sequence). Here the CDR3 DNA reads TGTGCCAGTAGTCTTACAGACAATGAGCAGTTCTTC. Its protein product is CASSLTDNEQFF.

This CDR3 reads CAISVAGEGDTQYF. The CDR3 DNA reads TGTGCCATCAGTGTTGCGGGAGAGGGCGATACGCAGTATTTT. The gene calls are TRBV10-3 and TRBJ2-3, with 7 bases matching TRBD2. V shed 4 bases and J 6 bases; nucleotides not matched to a gene: 7. Germline CDR1 reads ENHRY; CDR2 reads SYGVKD. The CDR3 is 14 residues long.

The rearrangement links TRBV6-5 to TRBJ2-3; D unclear. CDR1 and CDR2 from the germline V gene are MNHEY and SVGAGI. V gave up 6 bases and J gave up 4 bases, with 11 bases separating them. The CDR3 has 13 residues. CDR3 nucleotides: TGTGCCAGCAGCCATACCGGAGCAGATACGCAGTATTTT. This gives the protein CASSHTGADTQYF.

V gene TRBV18 combines with J gene TRBJ1-3; D is undetermined. Deletions cut 6 bases from V and 5 bases from J, with 17 bases between. The CDR3 extends over 15 amino acids. Germline values: CDR1 KGHSH, CDR2 LQKENI. The CDR3 reads CASSPDTQSRNTIYF. CDR3 DNA sequence: TGTGCCAGCTCGCCTGACACCCAAAGTAGAAACACCATATATTTT.

The chain recombines TRBV10-2 with TRBJ1-2; 10 bases are a match to TRBD1. Germline V lookup: CDR1 WSHSY, CDR2 SAAADI. This CDR3 comprises 15 residues. V shed 6 bases and J 4 bases; nucleotides not matched to a gene: 8. CDR3 sequence: CASRPPGTGAYGYTF. The CDR3 nucleotides read TGCGCCAGCAGACCTCCCGGGACAGGGGCCTATGGCTACACCTTC.

The chain employs TRBV28 and TRBJ2-7; no definite D call. Trimming removed 7 bases at V and 0 bases at J, with 13 bases between. This CDR3 contains 14 residues. CDR1 and CDR2 (germline): MDHEN, SYDVKM. CDR3 nucleotide sequence: TGTGCCAGCAACACCCAAGACAACTCCTACGAGCAGTACTTC. This encodes CASNTQDNSYEQYF. The full variable domain, its missing parts supplied by reference TRBV28 and TRBJ2-7, is DVKVTQSSRYLVKRTGEKVFLECVQDMDHENMFWYRQDPGLGLRLIYFSYDVKMKEKGDIPEGYSVSREKKERFSLILESASTNQTSMYLCASNTQDNSYEQYFGPGTRLTVT.

This clone appeared a single time. This sequence joins TRBV27 and TRBJ2-7; D perhaps matches TRBD2 (6 bases). Trimming cost V 0 bases and J 5 bases, with 20 bases left between them. CDR1 is MNHEY and CDR2 is SMNVEV in the germline V gene (reference sequence). The CDR3 runs 17 residues. The DNA for the CDR3 is TGTGCCAGCAGTTTATCGTCGGGAGTCGTGGTTCGGGACGAGCAGTACTTC. Its protein is CASSLSSGVVVRDEQYF.

This clone occurred once. The chain recombines TRBV5-6 with TRBJ2-2, with D hard to call. The germline V and J ends were trimmed by 0 bases and 3 bases, with 9 bases remaining between them. Germline loops: CDR1 SGHDT, CDR2 YYEEEE. CDR3 size: 15 residues. For the CDR3, the DNA is TGTGCCAGCAGCTTGGGGCCCCGGGACACCGGGGAGCTGTTTTTT. It codes for CASSLGPRDTGELFF. The full variable domain, with the rest looked up from reference TRBV5-6 and TRBJ2-2, is DAGVTQSPTHLIKTRGQQVTLRCSPKSGHDTVSWYQQALGQGPQFIFQYYEEEERQRGNFPDRFSGHQFPNYSSELNVNALLLGDSALYLCASSLGPRDTGELFFGEGSRLTVL.

V and J are TRBV13 and TRBJ2-7; 8 nucleotides line up with TRBD1. CDR1 and CDR2 from the germline V gene are PRHDT and FYEKMQ (reference sequence). This CDR3 region has 14 residues. Trimming removed 0 bases from V and 2 bases from J; junction bases left unmatched: 0. The CDR3 is CASSLGDRAYEQYF. In DNA, the CDR3 is TGTGCCAGCAGCTTAGGGGACAGGGCCTACGAGCAGTACTTC.

The chain carries TRBV19 and TRBJ1-5; 9 bases are a match to TRBD1. This CDR3 is built from 17 residues. Losses at the gene ends were 1 base for V and 5 bases for J; bases not matched to a gene: 9. Germline loops: CDR1 LNHDA, CDR2 SQIVND (reference sequence). The CDR3 is CASSIGLQGAQDQPQHF. For the CDR3, the DNA is TGTGCCAGTAGTATAGGGCTACAGGGGGCGCAGGATCAGCCCCAGCATTTT.

The gene calls are TRBV11-2 and TRBJ2-1, with a tentative D call TRBD2 (6 bases). The V gene's germline CDR1 is SGHAT and CDR2 FQNNGV. The CDR3 loop spans 16 amino acids. The V end was cut by 4 bases, the J end by 8 bases, with 21 bases between. The CDR3 sequence is CASSSGGTPKRDEQFF. CDR3 coding DNA: TGTGCCAGCAGCTCAGGCGGGACGCCCAAGAGGGATGAGCAGTTCTTC.

The chain combines TRBV6-6 with TRBJ2-1; 12 bases agree with TRBD1. This CDR3 is built from 16 residues. V lost 7 bases, J lost 7 bases, and 11 bases stayed unmatched. Germline lookup yields CDR1 MNHNY and CDR2 SVGAGI (reference sequence). The CDR3 coding sequence is TGTGCCAGCAATACGGTGGGGACAGGGGGCGAAAATGAGCAGTTCTTC. Residues: CASNTVGTGGENEQFF.

The chain employs TRBV7-2 and TRBJ1-5; 9 bases map to TRBD1. The CDR3 runs to 16 residues. J was trimmed by 7 bases and V by 5 bases; bases with no gene match: 12. Per the germline V gene, CDR1 is SGHTA and CDR2 is FQGNSA. DNA of the CDR3: TGTGCCAGCAGCATAAGGACGGGACAGGGATCACAGCCCCAGCATTTT. Encoded protein: CASSIRTGQGSQPQHF. The whole variable domain, remainder taken from reference TRBV7-2 and TRBJ1-5, is GAGVSQSPSNKVTEKGKDVELRCDPISGHTALYWYRQSLGQGLEFLIYFQGNSAPDKSGLPSDRFSAERTGGSVSTLTIQRTQQEDSAVYLCASSIRTGQGSQPQHFGDGTRLSIL.

The V and J genes are TRBV7-9 and TRBJ1-2; 7 bases fit TRBD1. Per the germline V gene, CDR1 is SEHNR and CDR2 is FQNEAQ (reference sequence). There are 15 residues in the CDR3. V lost 5 bases, J lost 8 bases, and 14 bases stayed unmatched. The CDR3 sequence is CASSPTGEKWSGYTF. CDR3 DNA sequence: TGTGCCAGCAGCCCAACAGGGGAAAAATGGAGCGGCTACACCTTC.

V usage is TRBV19 and J usage is TRBJ1-2, with 8 bases lining up with TRBD1. The CDR3 runs to 13 residues. After removal of 4 bases from V and 11 bases from J, the junction contained 9 bases not matched to a gene. CDR1 LNHDA and CDR2 SQIVND come from the germline V gene (reference sequence). The CDR3 sequence: CASSKGQEDPYTF. The CDR3 region has the DNA TGTGCCAGTAGTAAGGGACAGGAGGATCCATACACCTTC.

DNA for the CDR3: TGTGCCATCAGAGGGGGCGATCATTCACCCCTCCACTTT. This sequence encodes CAIRGGDHSPLHF. The rearrangement uses TRBV10-3 and TRBJ1-6, with 7 positions matching TRBD1. CDR1 and CDR2 (germline): ENHRY, SYGVKD. This CDR3 comprises 13 residues. The V segment lost 6 bases and the J segment 8 bases; nucleotides outside the gene matches: 4.

The chain recombines TRBV5-1 with TRBJ1-4, with no clear D. CDR1 SGHRS and CDR2 YFSETQ come from the germline V gene. The CDR3 covers 16 residues. V dropped 0 bases and J dropped 4 bases, with 13 bases sitting between them. The DNA for the CDR3 is TGCGCCAGCAGCTTGGACCTGGGCGCGGGTAATGAAAAACTGTTTTTT. Protein: CASSLDLGAGNEKLFF.

The chain links TRBV10-1 to TRBJ2-2, with 9 bases matching TRBD2. Germline loops: CDR1 WNHNN, CDR2 SYGVQD (reference sequence). CDR3 length equals 14 residues. Trimming at V came to 5 bases and at J to 6 bases, leaving 4 bases not matched to a gene. CDR3 in DNA: TGCGCCAGCAGTCCGAGCGGGAGGCCCGGGGAGCTGTTTTTT. Translating gives CASSPSGRPGELFF.

This clone was seen only a few times. This chain uses TRBV10-2 with TRBJ1-5; D remains ambiguous. In germline, CDR1 is WSHSY, CDR2 SAAADI. CDR3 length: 15 amino acids. Trimming stripped 2 bases from V and 2 bases from J, with 10 bases between. CDR3 nucleotide sequence: TGCGCCAGCAGTGAGGCGGCCCTAGGCAATCAGCCCCAGCATTTT. This codes for CASSEAALGNQPQHF.

Only a few counts were recorded for this clone. The rearrangement uses TRBV5-4 and TRBJ2-5; 7 nucleotides agree with TRBD2. The CDR3 extends over 14 amino acids. The trim removed 4 bases at V and 5 bases at J, leaving 8 bases unmatched. The germline gives CDR1 SGHNT, CDR2 YYREEE (reference sequence). This chain's CDR3 is CASSPRESRETQYF. The CDR3, as DNA: TGTGCCAGCAGCCCGCGGGAGTCCCGGGAGACCCAGTACTTC.